This is a list of T cell receptor beta chains from one sample in a study of T cell responses to AZD1222 COVID-19 vaccine. Libraries were prepared by immunoSEQ multiplex PCR; TCRdb keeps only in-frame clonotypes and omits some of them. The table has some 160,000 clones, almost 90% seen once. Material: peripheral blood, obtained on day 0 of AZD1222 vaccination. The receptors stem from an adult in good health. Each CDR3 is given with its conserved first and last residue. Each record gives: D gene, clone size, V gene, J gene, CDR3 DNA, CDR3 protein. A D gene is named only where the DNA matches it firmly. A clone size is listed for some rows: how often the clone was seen (once, few, many), or a class if it is expanded.

D gene: NA
clone size: NA
V gene: TRBV3-1/TRBV3-2
J gene: TRBJ2-1
CDR3 DNA: TGTGCCAGCAGCCAGGGGGGATCCTACAATGAGCAGTTCTTC
CDR3 protein: CASSQGGSYNEQFF

D gene: TRBD1
clone size: many
V gene: TRBV7-8
J gene: TRBJ1-1
CDR3 DNA: TGTGCCAGCAGCTTAGCGGACAGGGGCGTCTTGGGCACTGAAGCTTTCTTT
CDR3 protein: CASSLADRGVLGTEAFF

D gene: TRBD1
clone size: NA
V gene: TRBV7-2
J gene: TRBJ1-2
CDR3 DNA: TGTGCCAGCAGCTTAGAGGACAGGGTTAGCTATGGCTACACCTTC
CDR3 protein: CASSLEDRVSYGYTF

D gene: TRBD1
clone size: NA
V gene: TRBV4-3
J gene: TRBJ1-6
CDR3 DNA: TGCGCCAGCAGCCAAGAAGGGACAGGGCCGGTCGACTCACCCCTCCACTTT
CDR3 protein: CASSQEGTGPVDSPLHF

D gene: TRBD1
clone size: NA
V gene: TRBV27
J gene: TRBJ2-7
CDR3 DNA: TGTGCCAGCAGGCGGACAGGGTACGAGCAGTACTTC
CDR3 protein: CASRRTGYEQYF

D gene: NA
clone size: NA
V gene: TRBV24-1
J gene: TRBJ2-1
CDR3 DNA: TGTGCCACCAGTGATTTAGCTAGCGCGTTCAATGAGCAGTTCTTC
CDR3 protein: CATSDLASAFNEQFF

D gene: NA
clone size: NA
V gene: TRBV4-2
J gene: TRBJ1-4
CDR3 DNA: TGTGCCAGCAGCCCAGAGGGCACCCCAACTAATGAAAAACTGTTTTTT
CDR3 protein: CASSPEGTPTNEKLFF

D gene: NA
clone size: NA
V gene: TRBV28
J gene: TRBJ2-7
CDR3 DNA: TGTGCCAGCTCAGTAGTTGACAGGTCACCCTACGAGCAGTACTTC
CDR3 protein: CASSVVDRSPYEQYF

D gene: NA
clone size: NA
V gene: TRBV2
J gene: TRBJ1-1
CDR3 DNA: TGTGCCAGCAGGGGGATTCTCAGGACGGTGAACACTGAAGCTTTCTTT
CDR3 protein: CASRGILRTVNTEAFF

D gene: NA
clone size: NA
V gene: TRBV6-5
J gene: TRBJ1-2
CDR3 DNA: TGTGCCAGCAGTCCGGACACGGGCTACTATGGCTACACCTTC
CDR3 protein: CASSPDTGYYGYTF

D gene: TRBD1
clone size: NA
V gene: TRBV2
J gene: TRBJ1-5
CDR3 DNA: TGTGCCAGCAGTGAAGAAGGACAGGGGCCCCAGCATTTT
CDR3 protein: CASSEEGQGPQHF

D gene: TRBD1
clone size: NA
V gene: TRBV6-5
J gene: TRBJ1-5
CDR3 DNA: TGTGCCAGCAACCCGACAGGGAGCAATCAGCCCCAGCATTTT
CDR3 protein: CASNPTGSNQPQHF

D gene: NA
clone size: NA
V gene: TRBV7-9
J gene: TRBJ1-4
CDR3 DNA: TGTGCCAGCAGCCCCCAGGGTGAAAAACTGTTTTTT
CDR3 protein: CASSPQGEKLFF

D gene: NA
clone size: NA
V gene: TRBV16
J gene: TRBJ1-2
CDR3 DNA: TGTGCCAGCAGCCAACGGATACTGGACACGACTAACTATGGCTACACCTTC
CDR3 protein: CASSQRILDTTNYGYTF

D gene: NA
clone size: NA
V gene: TRBV15
J gene: TRBJ1-3
CDR3 DNA: TGTGCCACCAGCACCCCCGCTAAGGGGATCTCTGGAAACACCATATATTTT
CDR3 protein: CATSTPAKGISGNTIYF

D gene: TRBD1
clone size: NA
V gene: TRBV7-6
J gene: TRBJ2-7
CDR3 DNA: TGTGCCAGCAGCCTCCGGTTTGGGGACAGCGCCTACGAGCAGTACTTC
CDR3 protein: CASSLRFGDSAYEQYF

D gene: NA
clone size: NA
V gene: TRBV4-2
J gene: TRBJ2-7
CDR3 DNA: TGTGCCAGCAGCCAAGGACAGGACTCTCTCTACGAGCAGTACTTC
CDR3 protein: CASSQGQDSLYEQYF

D gene: TRBD1
clone size: NA
V gene: TRBV5-6
J gene: TRBJ1-6
CDR3 DNA: TGTGCCAGCAGCCACGGACAGGGAGACTCACCCCTCCACTTT
CDR3 protein: CASSHGQGDSPLHF

D gene: NA
clone size: NA
V gene: TRBV30
J gene: TRBJ1-2
CDR3 DNA: TGTGCCGGACTTCGGGAGGGTGAGAGCTATGGCTACACCTTC
CDR3 protein: CAGLREGESYGYTF

D gene: TRBD1
clone size: NA
V gene: TRBV27
J gene: TRBJ2-2
CDR3 DNA: TGTGCCAGCAGAGCCGGGGACAGGGACACCGGGGAGCTGTTTTTT
CDR3 protein: CASRAGDRDTGELFF

D gene: TRBD1
clone size: NA
V gene: TRBV12-3/TRBV12-4
J gene: TRBJ1-6
CDR3 DNA: TGTGCCAGCAGCCCCGAGACAGGGCCCCTCCACTTT
CDR3 protein: CASSPETGPLHF

D gene: NA
clone size: NA
V gene: TRBV5-1
J gene: TRBJ2-7
CDR3 DNA: TGCGCCAGCAGCTTGGGACAGCCTAGCTCCTACGAGCAGTACTTC
CDR3 protein: CASSLGQPSSYEQYF

D gene: NA
clone size: once
V gene: TRBV5-1
J gene: TRBJ1-2
CDR3 DNA: TGCGCCAGCAGCTTGGAAATGTCGTGGGGGGCGCACGGCTACACCTTC
CDR3 protein: CASSLEMSWGAHGYTF

D gene: NA
clone size: NA
V gene: TRBV6-5
J gene: TRBJ2-2
CDR3 DNA: TGTGCCAGCACTAACTCCGGAGGGACCGGGGAGCTGTTTTTT
CDR3 protein: CASTNSGGTGELFF

D gene: NA
clone size: NA
V gene: TRBV4-1
J gene: TRBJ1-1
CDR3 DNA: TGCGCCAGCAGCCAAGATCAGCCAGAGACCTACGAAGCTTTCTTT
CDR3 protein: CASSQDQPETYEAFF

D gene: NA
clone size: NA
V gene: TRBV5-4
J gene: TRBJ2-1
CDR3 DNA: TGTGCCAGCAGCTTGCCCAATAACAATGAGCAGTTCTTC
CDR3 protein: CASSLPNNNEQFF

D gene: NA
clone size: NA
V gene: TRBV5-1
J gene: TRBJ2-1
CDR3 DNA: TGCGCCAGCAGCTTGAGCGGGAATGAGCAGTTCTTC
CDR3 protein: CASSLSGNEQFF

D gene: TRBD2
clone size: NA
V gene: TRBV11-3
J gene: TRBJ2-3
CDR3 DNA: TGTGCCAGCAGCCCAGGAGCGGGAGTCACAGATACGCAGTATTTT
CDR3 protein: CASSPGAGVTDTQYF

D gene: NA
clone size: many
V gene: TRBV28
J gene: TRBJ2-4
CDR3 DNA: TGTGCCAGCAGTTCTAACGCCAGGGACATTCAGTACTTC
CDR3 protein: CASSSNARDIQYF

D gene: NA
clone size: NA
V gene: TRBV7-3
J gene: TRBJ1-1
CDR3 DNA: TGTGCCAGCAGCACCGGAGGAGCATCCGGAGCTTTCTTT
CDR3 protein: CASSTGGASGAFF

D gene: NA
clone size: NA
V gene: TRBV29-1
J gene: TRBJ2-7
CDR3 DNA: TGCAGCGTTGTCCTCTCTGCATCCTACGAGCAGTACTTC
CDR3 protein: CSVVLSASYEQYF

D gene: NA
clone size: NA
V gene: TRBV7-3
J gene: TRBJ1-6
CDR3 DNA: TGTGCCAGCAGCTTGCCCCCCAAGAAGGAAGCTAGCAATTCGGATTCACCCCTCCACTTT
CDR3 protein: CASSLPPKKEASNSDSPLHF

D gene: TRBD2
clone size: NA
V gene: TRBV3-1/TRBV3-2
J gene: TRBJ2-7
CDR3 DNA: TGTGCCAGCAGCCAAGGGACTAGCGCGTCCTACGAGCAGTACTTC
CDR3 protein: CASSQGTSASYEQYF

D gene: NA
clone size: few
V gene: TRBV6-2/TRBV6-3
J gene: TRBJ1-5
CDR3 DNA: TGTGCCAGCAGTGTCTGGGGTTCTGGCAATCAGCCCCAGCATTTT
CDR3 protein: CASSVWGSGNQPQHF

D gene: TRBD1
clone size: once
V gene: TRBV19
J gene: TRBJ1-5
CDR3 DNA: TGTGCCAGTAGCCCCGGAGGACAGGGGAGCAATCAGCCCCAGCATTTT
CDR3 protein: CASSPGGQGSNQPQHF

D gene: NA
clone size: NA
V gene: TRBV2
J gene: TRBJ2-3
CDR3 DNA: TGTGCCAGCAAAGAGGGTCGTAGCACAGATACGCAGTATTTT
CDR3 protein: CASKEGRSTDTQYF

D gene: NA
clone size: NA
V gene: TRBV19
J gene: TRBJ1-1
CDR3 DNA: TGTGCCAGTAGGCTCCCAGAGGACACTGAAGCTTTCTTT
CDR3 protein: CASRLPEDTEAFF

D gene: NA
clone size: once
V gene: TRBV27
J gene: TRBJ2-2
CDR3 DNA: TGTGCCAGCAGTTTATACGACACCGGGGAGCTGTTTTTT
CDR3 protein: CASSLYDTGELFF

D gene: NA
clone size: NA
V gene: TRBV6-2/TRBV6-3
J gene: TRBJ1-2
CDR3 DNA: TGTGCCAGCAGTTATCAGGGGCGCGGCTACACCTTC
CDR3 protein: CASSYQGRGYTF

D gene: TRBD1
clone size: NA
V gene: TRBV28
J gene: TRBJ1-1
CDR3 DNA: TGTGCCAGCAGGTCTCCCCCAGGGGGGGCTTTCTTT
CDR3 protein: CASRSPPGGAFF

D gene: NA
clone size: NA
V gene: TRBV25-1
J gene: TRBJ1-2
CDR3 DNA: TGTGCCAGCAGTCCGGATATTAACTATGGCTACACCTTC
CDR3 protein: CASSPDINYGYTF

D gene: NA
clone size: NA
V gene: TRBV6-5
J gene: TRBJ2-3
CDR3 DNA: TGTGCCAGCAGAGTGGACCGACGCACAGATACGCAGTATTTT
CDR3 protein: CASRVDRRTDTQYF

D gene: NA
clone size: NA
V gene: TRBV9
J gene: TRBJ2-1
CDR3 DNA: TGTGCCAGCAGCACCAGCTACGTCTCCTACAATGAGCAGTTCTTC
CDR3 protein: CASSTSYVSYNEQFF

D gene: TRBD1
clone size: NA
V gene: TRBV28
J gene: TRBJ1-2
CDR3 DNA: TGTGCCAGCAGAACAGGGGGCGAGGGTGGCTACACCTTC
CDR3 protein: CASRTGGEGGYTF

D gene: NA
clone size: NA
V gene: TRBV5-1
J gene: TRBJ1-4
CDR3 DNA: TGCGCCAGCAGCGACGCACAGGGTGCCAATGAAAAACTGTTTTTT
CDR3 protein: CASSDAQGANEKLFF

D gene: TRBD2
clone size: NA
V gene: TRBV2
J gene: TRBJ2-2
CDR3 DNA: TGTGCCAGCAGTGGATCTAGCGGGATAGTCGGGGAGCTGTTTTTT
CDR3 protein: CASSGSSGIVGELFF

D gene: NA
clone size: NA
V gene: TRBV9
J gene: TRBJ1-3
CDR3 DNA: TGTGCCAGCAGCGTAGGCCCTGGGGGAAACACCATATATTTT
CDR3 protein: CASSVGPGGNTIYF

D gene: NA
clone size: NA
V gene: TRBV3-1/TRBV3-2
J gene: TRBJ2-2
CDR3 DNA: TGTGCCAGCAGCCGTTCAGCATTAAACACCGGGGAGCTGTTTTTT
CDR3 protein: CASSRSALNTGELFF

D gene: NA
clone size: NA
V gene: TRBV16
J gene: TRBJ2-1
CDR3 DNA: TGTGCCAGCAGCCAAGGAAATGAGCAGTTCTTC
CDR3 protein: CASSQGNEQFF

D gene: NA
clone size: NA
V gene: TRBV7-2
J gene: TRBJ2-5
CDR3 DNA: TGTGCCAGCAGCTCTGCGTGGTTGGAGACCCAGTACTTC
CDR3 protein: CASSSAWLETQYF

D gene: NA
clone size: NA
V gene: TRBV28
J gene: TRBJ1-2
CDR3 DNA: TGTGCCAGCAGTCTGAATGGACCCTATGGCTACACCTTC
CDR3 protein: CASSLNGPYGYTF

D gene: TRBD1
clone size: few
V gene: TRBV28
J gene: TRBJ2-7
CDR3 DNA: TGTGCCAGCAGTTTCACAGGGGGCATCTACGAGCAGTACTTC
CDR3 protein: CASSFTGGIYEQYF

D gene: NA
clone size: NA
V gene: TRBV7-6
J gene: TRBJ2-2
CDR3 DNA: TGTGCCAGCAGCTTAGCGCACCCGGGGCGGACGAACACCGGGGAGCTGTTTTTT
CDR3 protein: CASSLAHPGRTNTGELFF